This T cell receptor beta chain came from a study of blood T cell repertoires in COVID-19. About the study: Sites in the United States, Italy and Spain provided acute and convalescent COVID-19 samples.

Authors' methods: Estimated nucleated cell counts came from reference gene primer amplification. Produced via immunoSEQ multiplex PCR; TCRdb's table is partial and in-frame only. V, J and clone size are taken as reported in that table, and D and trimming were inferred from the DNA itself. The sample records some 200,000 clones, approximately 90% being singletons. Participants, about 18 to 90 years old, spanned 25 or so US areas. Cohort allocation depended upon clinical history that participants reported. The CDR3 has 12 amino acids. Trimming cost V 6 bases and J 4 bases, with 12 bases left between them. Germline CDR1 DFQATT, CDR2 SNEGSKA (reference sequence).

The chain employs TRBV20-1 and TRBJ2-5, with a tentative D call TRBD1 (5 bases). The sample was PBMCs or T cells enriched from blood (not recorded which). The TCR originated in a man aged 18 to 30 with acute COVID-19. The CDR3 here is CSASKGSETQYF. The CDR3 DNA sequence: TGCAGTGCCAGTAAGGGGTCAGAGACCCAGTACTTC.